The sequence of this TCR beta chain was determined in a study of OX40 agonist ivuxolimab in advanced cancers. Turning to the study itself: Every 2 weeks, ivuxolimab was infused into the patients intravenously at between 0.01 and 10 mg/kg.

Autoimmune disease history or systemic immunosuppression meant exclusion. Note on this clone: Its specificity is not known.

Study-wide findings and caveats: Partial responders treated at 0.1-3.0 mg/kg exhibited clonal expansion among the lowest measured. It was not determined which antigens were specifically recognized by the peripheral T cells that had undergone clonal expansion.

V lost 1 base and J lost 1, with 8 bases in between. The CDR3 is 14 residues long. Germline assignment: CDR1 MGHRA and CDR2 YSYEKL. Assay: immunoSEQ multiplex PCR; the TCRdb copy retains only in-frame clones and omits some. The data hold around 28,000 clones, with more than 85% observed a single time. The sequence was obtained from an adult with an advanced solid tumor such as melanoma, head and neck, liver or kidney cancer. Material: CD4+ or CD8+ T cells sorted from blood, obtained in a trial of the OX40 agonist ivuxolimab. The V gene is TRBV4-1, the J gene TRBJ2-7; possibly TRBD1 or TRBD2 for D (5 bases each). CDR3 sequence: CASSQVGESYEQYF. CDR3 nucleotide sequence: TGCGCCAGCAGCCAAGTGGGGGAGTCCTACGAGCAGTACTTC.